This TCR beta chain appears in the sequencing data of a study of cytomegalovirus exposure and HLA in healthy donors (TCRdb year 2017). In the study overall: An earlier analysis of approximately 640 of the donors reported 250 to 350 Gb of sequence data and some 120 million unique TCR beta sequences from approximately 180 million T cells. Using immunosequencing, the study profiled T cell repertoires from about 650 subjects and related those repertoires to cytomegalovirus serostatus. On average, roughly 200,000 unique TCR beta nucleotide sequences were sequenced per donor among more than 350 genotyped donors of the cohort, with roughly a sixth of those sequences being non-productive. Along with the roughly 700-subject first cohort, a separate validation cohort of 120 different subjects was used. To decide whether each TCR beta V gene segment behaved as functional or pseudogenic, an earlier analysis of some 540 of the donors relied on high-throughput TCR beta sequencing. Donor age, sex, ethnicity and CMV serostatus were compiled together with the repertoire data. HLA typing covered class I and class II loci at four-digit resolution. A later genetic analysis used genome-wide SNP genotypes for about 60% of the roughly 670 donors, treating that subset as a discovery cohort. Among the roughly 400 genotyped donors, approximately 76% belonged to the genetic ancestry cluster associated with self-reported Caucasian donors. The number of donors typed differed by locus, with about 629-630 for A, B, C, DRB1 and DQB1, 522 for DQA1, 606 for DPA1, and roughly 450 for DPB1. A later analysis re-examined previously published TCR beta repertoires from 610 or so donors and added high-resolution HLA genotyping to investigate patterns of TCR occurrence. The later analysis used no new phenotypic data to find candidate immune exposures, relying instead on TCR beta sequences and their occurrence across donors. All discovery cohort repertoires had been generated using a single sequencing platform. About 300 gigabases of sequencing data and tens of millions of unique TCR sequences were included in an early release covering about 700 HLA-typed donors. The study aimed to test whether signatures of past pathogen exposure could be identified by cataloging public T cell receptors. To predict cytomegalovirus infection status, the study brought together high-throughput TCR immunosequencing, statistical association of individual TCRs with disease status, and machine learning. A handful of DR-DQ haplotypes were handled as single units for association and clustering because linkage in the cohort was strong. Broad study findings and their caveats: Specific HLA alleles were associated with 15,000 to 20,000 TCR beta sequences at a false discovery rate of 0.05 in a later analysis. A later analysis found that HLA-associated TCR beta chains were more clonally expanded and had lower generation probabilities than equally common non-associated chains. In a later genetic analysis, fewer N-insertions in productive TCRs were reported among donors in an Asian-associated ancestry cluster than the approximately 630-donor mean. A cluster of highly shared sequence variants was judged likely to represent a technical artifact of the sequencing pipeline. A further reported finding was that TCR beta sequences accurately predicted the HLA-A and HLA-B alleles for most subjects in the first cohort. An earlier analysis of approximately 570 of the donors showed that most TCR beta V segments appeared in productive rearrangements either about 87% or about 30% of the time, which broadly matched IMGT annotations. Because counts were too low, under 20 rarely observed V segments, including chromosome 9 orphons, were left out of the earlier analysis of 587 of the donors. HLA typing was unavailable for some donors at each locus, so association tests used only the typed subset. Three of the identified cytomegalovirus-associated TCR beta chains were confirmed in vitro to be specific for cytomegalovirus antigens. According to a later analysis, parvovirus B19, influenza, CMV and Epstein-Barr virus appeared linked to several top co-occurrence clusters. In the study, approximately 150 TCR beta chains were listed as associated with cytomegalovirus. A later genetic analysis associated a missense DCLRE1C variant with V-gene and J-gene trimming of TCR beta chains, and an independent cohort replicated the association. Linkage disequilibrium might explain the correlated functional status among segregating V segments, but an unknown experimental factor could not be ruled out. A later analysis found that most CMV-associated TCR beta chains appeared HLA-restricted, with HLA associations seemingly driven largely by CMV exposure. While some public TCRs were present in many individuals, most TCR sequences turned up only very rarely across donors. When HLA alleles, especially DR and DQ, strongly co-occurred, attributing TCR associations to individual alleles was difficult. A later analysis found that TCR association rates varied across HLA loci, with DRB1 alleles showing the most associated TCRs and HLA-C alleles the fewest. The classifier was reported to diagnose cytomegalovirus status with high specificity and sensitivity in both the original cohort and the validation cohort. CMV serostatus was the only immune exposure information available for the cohort. Some IMGT-functional V segments, including TRBV6-2 and TRBV6-3, could not be told apart with the 87-base-pair reads, so those segments were excluded. The cohort was sequenced for TCR beta chains only, and without alpha or paired-chain data the features that could be detected were limited. The authors suggested that the approach could potentially be extended to other disease states and immunological phenotypes. Sequencing depth was assumed to be roughly uniform across donors in the presence/absence analyses, though that assumption may not hold.

Spanning cysteine to phenylalanine, the CDR3 consists of 14 amino acids. Kept here is only the CDR3 DNA, which spans 42 bases and is read in frame from base 1. V loses 5 bases, J loses 6 bases, and the germline ends lie 11 bases apart. From a lookup of the germline V gene, CDR1 and CDR2 are SGHAT and FQNNGV. The receptor library was made with the immunoSEQ multiplex PCR assay. A mixture of 60 forward primers for TCR Vbeta segments and 13 reverse primers for TCR Jbeta segments was used in the multiplex PCR. The CDR3 region of rearranged TCR beta genes was amplified from genomic DNA by a multiplex PCR assay. On the Illumina HiSeq System, the amplified TCR beta libraries were sequenced as 87-base-pair reads. In the authors' own workflow: Across the 670 or so repertoires, a later analysis counted approximately 75 million unique TCR beta chains, roughly 11 million of which were shared by at least two donors. A nearest-neighbor algorithm error-corrected the raw reads and collapsed the reads into unique sequences, merging closely related sequences to remove PCR and sequencing errors. To assign V, D and J gene segments, CDR3 sequences were aligned to IMGT reference sequences. For a sequence to be retained, a match of at least six nucleotides was required to both a V gene segment and a J gene segment. A rearrangement was called productive if the CDR3 had no stop codons and remained in frame with V and J, and every other rearrangement was called non-productive. Following IMGT convention, CDR3 was defined as the stretch from the second conserved V-encoded cysteine to the conserved J-encoded phenylalanine. Sequences without an unambiguous match to a single V gene segment were excluded from the earlier analysis of several hundred of the donors. An earlier analysis of fewer than 750 of the donors classified V segments as functional when productive rearrangements were above 56.7% and as segregating when the standard deviation between donors was above 5%. A statistical classification framework was built for diagnosing cytomegalovirus status from the catalog of TCR beta chain sequences. In a later analysis, V and J genes were assigned by comparing TCR nucleotide sequences against IMGT/GENE-DB human TR gene sequences. A later analysis assigned CDR3 sequences and most-parsimonious VDJ recombination scenarios with the TCRdist pipeline. In a later analysis, each TCR beta chain was defined by its CDR3 amino acid sequence together with its V-gene family, and reads lacking a unique V-gene family were excluded. As a way to deal with suspected cross-contamination and a sequencing artifact, a later analysis dropped approximately 590 nucleotide sequences that were highly shared and had low generation probability. In a later analysis, a clonal expansion index was calculated for each public chain from normalized within-repertoire ranks of inferred template counts. A later analysis computed generation probabilities with a VDJ recombination model fitted to out-of-frame rearrangements, and checked the results against IGoR. In a later analysis, TCR-TCR, TCR-HLA and TCR-CMV co-occurrence was scored with hypergeometric tests, and a repertoire-size bias correction was applied to TCR pairs. A later analysis estimated false discovery rates by permuting HLA or CMV assignments 20 times. In a later analysis, co-occurring TCRs were grouped using DBSCAN, with TCRdist sequence similarity added in when clustering inside HLA-allele-positive subsets. Repertoires with fewer than 30,000 or more than 120,000 public chains, plus five repertoires with anomalous nucleotide sharing, were excluded from co-occurrence clustering. TCRdb took over this immuneACCESS table, retaining in-frame rearrangements with V and J assigned. Such tables are incomplete; in checked studies, under half of the missing clones stem from an unresolved V gene, and the remainder is unexplained. The DNA gave D and trimming, while V, J and clone size come from that table. Within this sample are 110,000 or so clones, with about 8% of them counted one time only. The top ten clonotypes cover approximately 6% of the sample.

The cohort consisted of 650 to 850 healthy bone marrow donors. At the time of sampling, every cohort member was nominally healthy, though immune exposures that went unrecorded were likely present. The donor was CMV seropositive and belonged to the group of about 290 seropositive cohort members. Each donor provided a peripheral blood sample, and peripheral blood mononuclear cells were used for TCR beta sequencing. Genomic DNA extraction from the blood cell samples was performed with the Qiagen DNeasy Blood Extraction Kit. To note about this clone: No cognate antigen has been identified for it. No much larger clone is present one base from it, and per-base qualities are unavailable.

Sequenced input: PBMCs. The rearrangement combines TRBV11-2 with TRBJ1-6, with no confident D gene call. This clonotype was sampled from a woman in her thirties or forties in good health and CMV-seropositive. The CDR3 amino acid sequence is: CASSDTGSNSPLHF. The nucleotide sequence reads TGTGCCAGCAGCGATACCGGGTCTAATTCACCCCTCCACTTT.